Detailed here is one T cell receptor beta chain. These data originate in a study of blood T cell repertoires in COVID-19. Study-wide background: The study drew acute and convalescent COVID-19 samples from the United States, Italy and Spain. Sources were T cells, B-cell-depleted T cells, or PBMCs; the material itself was cDNA or gDNA.

As processed by the authors: By means of reference gene primer amplification, nucleated cell counts were estimated. The protocol was immunoSEQ multiplex PCR, while the TCRdb copy is restricted to in-frame clones and leaves out a portion. V and J calls and clone size are as listed in that table; D and trimming were resolved from the DNA. Among roughly 210,000 clones listed, about 87% were seen once. The germline CDR1 and CDR2 sequences are LNHNV and YYDKDF (reference sequence). V lost 2 bases to trimming and J lost 4 bases, with 15 bases between them. The CDR3 consists of 16 residues. This chain connects TRBV15 to TRBJ1-5, with D possibly being TRBD1 (5 bases). This clonotype originated in a man between 65 and 80 years old with acute or convalescent COVID-19. Sequenced material: peripheral blood. For the CDR3, the DNA is TGTGCCACCAGCAGACGAGTTGGGGCAGAGAATCAGCCCCAGCATTTT. Protein sequence: CATSRRVGAENQPQHF.